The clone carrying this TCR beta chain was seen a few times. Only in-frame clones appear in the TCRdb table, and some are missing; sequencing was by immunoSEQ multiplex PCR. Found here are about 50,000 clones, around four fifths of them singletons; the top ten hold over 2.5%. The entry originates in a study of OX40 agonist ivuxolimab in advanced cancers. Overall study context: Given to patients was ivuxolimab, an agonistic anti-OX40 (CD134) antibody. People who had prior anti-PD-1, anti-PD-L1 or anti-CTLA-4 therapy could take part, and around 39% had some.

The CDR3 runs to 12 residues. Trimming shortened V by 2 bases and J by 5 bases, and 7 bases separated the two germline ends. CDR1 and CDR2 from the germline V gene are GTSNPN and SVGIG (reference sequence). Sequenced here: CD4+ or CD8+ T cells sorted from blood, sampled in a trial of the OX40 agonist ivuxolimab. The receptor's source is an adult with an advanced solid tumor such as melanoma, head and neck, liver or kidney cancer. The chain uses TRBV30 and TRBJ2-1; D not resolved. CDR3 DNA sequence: TGTGCCTGGAGTAGGCAGCACAATGAGCAGTTCTTC. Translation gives CAWSRQHNEQFF. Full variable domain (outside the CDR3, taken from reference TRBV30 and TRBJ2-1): SQTIHQWPATLVQPVGSPLSLECTVEGTSNPNLYWYRQAAGRGLQLLFYSVGIGQISSEVPQNLSASRPQDRQFILSSKKLLLSDSGFYLCAWSRQHNEQFFGPGTRLTVL.